This T cell receptor (beta chain) is drawn from a study of T cells in Graves' hyperthyroidism and ophthalmopathy. Study conclusions and caveats: Among clonotypes expanded in thyroid above 0.001, most were also found in blood. The model foresaw ophthalmopathy a median roughly 6.3 months prior to onset.

A Clinical Activity Score of at least 3, a NOSPECS grade of at least 4 and a duration under 3 months were recorded in the ophthalmopathy patients. For the diagnoses, clinical symptoms, serum thyroxine and TRAb, thyroid ultrasound and orbital computed tomography were used. TCR beta CDR3 regions were amplified from RNA. First-round RT-PCR targeting the TCR CDR3 was performed with the HTBI primer set. Using its own MiXCR run on the multiplex PCR reads, TCRdb lists one record per CDR3 protein. This sample has under 400,000 distinct CDR3 sequences, with around a sixth found just once. V shed 5 bases, J shed 1 base, and the junction held 7 bases outside the gene matches. Germline V CDR1 and CDR2: SEHNR, FQNEAQ (reference sequence). This CDR3 contains 15 residues. This clonotype was counted many times. No antigen is known for it.

The chain uses TRBV7-9 and TRBJ1-1, with 7 bases matching TRBD1. The sequence came from a woman aged 40 to 50 with Graves' ophthalmopathy. Source material: blood. This CDR3 reads CASSPSGTENTEAFF. The CDR3 nucleotides read TGTGCCAGCAGCCCCTCCGGGACAGAGAACACTGAAGCTTTCTTT.